The rows below give T cell receptor beta chains drawn from one sample of a study of T-cell reconstitution after alpha-beta-depleted transplantation in children. Each CDR3 protein gets one entry after TCRdb re-called the PCR reads with MiXCR. The sample contains about 220,000 distinct CDR3 sequences, around a sixth of which appear only once. The sequencing here drew on PBMCs, mostly from graft donor cells, taken 360 days after TCRalphabeta/CD19-depleted stem cell transplant. Source of these receptors: a male patient under 10 years old who had a stem cell transplant for acute lymphoblastic leukemia, so the T cells may come from the graft donor. CDR3s include the opening cysteine and the closing phenylalanine or tryptophan. Fields, in order: clone size, J gene, V gene, D gene, CDR3 DNA, CDR3 protein. A D gene is named only where the DNA matches it firmly. Clone size is given for some rows only: seen once, a few or many times, or a class if the clone is expanded.

size: NA
J: TRBJ2-5
V: TRBV10-2
D: NA
DNA: TGCGCCAGCAGTGAGGATTCGGAGACCCAGTACTTC
CDR3: CASSEDSETQYF

size: few
J: TRBJ2-1
V: TRBV11-1
D: TRBD1
DNA: TGTGCCAGCAGCAACTGGGGATGGGGGACAGGAAAACACAATGAGCAGTTCTTC
CDR3: CASSNWGWGTGKHNEQFF

size: NA
J: TRBJ2-5
V: TRBV28
D: NA
DNA: TGTGCCAGCAGCTCCACGTGGGGGGCTTTAGAGACCCAGTACTTC
CDR3: CASSSTWGALETQYF

size: NA
J: TRBJ2-7
V: TRBV7-6
D: TRBD1
DNA: TGTGCCAGCAGCCCAAAGACAGGGCGCTCCTACGAGCAGTACTTC
CDR3: CASSPKTGRSYEQYF

size: NA
J: TRBJ2-5
V: TRBV4-2
D: NA
DNA: TGTGCCAGCAGCCAAGAGCGGATCGGGGTGCGGACCCAGTACTTC
CDR3: CASSQERIGVRTQYF

size: few
J: TRBJ2-3
V: TRBV4-1
D: TRBD2
DNA: TGCGCCAGCAGCCACCTAGCGGGGGTCACAGATACGCAGTATTTT
CDR3: CASSHLAGVTDTQYF

size: few
J: TRBJ2-2
V: TRBV10-3
D: NA
DNA: TGTGCCATCAGTGAGTACGCGGAGCGCGGATGGCCCGGGGAGCTGTTTTTT
CDR3: CAISEYAERGWPGELFF

size: many
J: TRBJ2-1
V: TRBV28
D: NA
DNA: TGTGCCAGCAGTTCCTTGACTCCTAGCTCCTACAATGAGCAGTTCTTC
CDR3: CASSSLTPSSYNEQFF

size: NA
J: TRBJ1-4
V: TRBV12-3/TRBV12-4
D: TRBD1
DNA: TGTGCCAGCAGTCTAACGGGACAGGAAAATGAAAAACTGTTTTTT
CDR3: CASSLTGQENEKLFF

size: few
J: TRBJ2-1
V: TRBV20-1
D: TRBD1
DNA: TGCAGTGGCCAGGGACAGGGCAGAATCTTC
CDR3: CSGQGQGRIF

size: few
J: TRBJ2-3
V: TRBV27
D: NA
DNA: TGTGCCAGCAGTCCGGGACACACTCGCACAGATACGCAGTATTTT
CDR3: CASSPGHTRTDTQYF

size: NA
J: TRBJ2-5
V: TRBV5-1
D: TRBD1
DNA: TGCGCCAGCAGCTCGGGACAGCAAGAGACCCAGTACTTC
CDR3: CASSSGQQETQYF

size: many
J: TRBJ1-1
V: TRBV24-1
D: NA
DNA: TGTGCCACCAGTGATTTCGGCGGAAATAAGGGAGCTTTCTTT
CDR3: CATSDFGGNKGAFF

size: NA
J: TRBJ2-1
V: TRBV7-6
D: NA
DNA: TGTGCCAGCAGCTTATGGGGGGCCGATGAGCAGTTCTTC
CDR3: CASSLWGADEQFF

size: NA
J: TRBJ2-5
V: TRBV3-1
D: TRBD1
DNA: TGTGCCAGCAGCCCGGGACAGGGAAAACCTGGGGCCCAGTACTTC
CDR3: CASSPGQGKPGAQYF